The clone carrying this TCR beta chain was recorded at least ten times. Its antigen is as yet unknown. This specimen comes from a study of metastatic and nonmetastatic thyroid tumors. Study-level background: It was across blood and tumor or nodule tissue from malignant and benign thyroid patients that repertoires were compared.

Authors' analysis steps: It was from CDR3 differences across clinicopathological groups that a distant-metastasis classifier for papillary thyroid cancer was built. TCRdb re-analyzed the PCR reads through MiXCR. Here the V and J calls rest on TCRdb's processing, not on the authors' analysis. The sample has 50,000 or so clones; approximately 20% are singletons. Patients were all untreated before their thyroid surgery. CDR3 length: 14 residues. V was clipped by 2 bases and J by 4 bases; unmatched bases: 4. Study-wide results and caveats: Benign nodules reportedly had significantly lower TCR beta diversity than malignant thyroid tumors in blood and tumor.

Sequenced input: blood. The receptor was isolated from a male donor with papillary thyroid cancer or a benign thyroid nodule (not recorded which). Some clones in this sample may be carry-over from other donors' samples. This rearrangement joins TRBV12-3 or TRBV12-4 to TRBJ1-1; 7 bases line up with TRBD1. CDR3 loop: CASSLRGQRTEAFF. As DNA, the CDR3 is TGTGCCAGCAGTTTAAGGGGGCAGCGCACTGAAGCTTTCTTT.